A selection of T cell receptor beta chains follows, all from one sample in a study of T cells in localized non-small cell lung cancer. Only in-frame clones appear in the TCRdb table, and some are missing; sequencing was by immunoSEQ multiplex PCR. The data hold 45,000 or so clones, with 86% observed a single time. Sequenced material: PBMCs, taken before any cancer treatment. All receptors derive from a man between 40 and 75 years old with stage II lung adenocarcinoma. CDR3s include the opening cysteine and the closing phenylalanine or tryptophan. The order of the fields is clone size, J gene, D gene, V gene, CDR3 DNA, CDR3 protein. D genes are given only for firm matches. Clone size is not always given. Where it is, it says once, few, many or a class for expanded clones.

abundance: .
j_gene: TRBJ2-5
d_gene: .
v_gene: TRBV5-1
CDR3nt: TGCGCCAGCAGTACAGGGTTAGAGACCCAGTACTTC
CDR3aa: CASSTGLETQYF

abundance: once
j_gene: TRBJ1-5
d_gene: .
v_gene: TRBV6-5
CDR3nt: TGTGCCAGCAGTCGCTTATCAGGGGTCAATCAGCCCCAGCATTTT
CDR3aa: CASSRLSGVNQPQHF

abundance: .
j_gene: TRBJ2-1
d_gene: .
v_gene: TRBV4-1
CDR3nt: TGCGCCAGCAGTCACAGGGACTACAATGAGCAGTTCTTC
CDR3aa: CASSHRDYNEQFF

abundance: .
j_gene: TRBJ2-2
d_gene: TRBD1
v_gene: TRBV18
CDR3nt: TGTGCCAGCTCACCTCCAGGGGGCGCTGACACCGGGGAGCTGTTTTTT
CDR3aa: CASSPPGGADTGELFF

abundance: .
j_gene: TRBJ1-2
d_gene: .
v_gene: TRBV6-6
CDR3nt: TGTGCCAGCAGTTACAATCAGGAGTATGGCTACACCTTC
CDR3aa: CASSYNQEYGYTF

abundance: .
j_gene: TRBJ1-2
d_gene: TRBD1
v_gene: TRBV6-1
CDR3nt: TGTGCCAGCAGTTGGGACAGGGCAGGTGGCTACACCTTC
CDR3aa: CASSWDRAGGYTF

abundance: .
j_gene: TRBJ1-1
d_gene: .
v_gene: TRBV6-1
CDR3nt: TGTGCCAGCAGTGAAGCGCGGGGTCCTATGAACACTGAAGCTTTCTTT
CDR3aa: CASSEARGPMNTEAFF

abundance: once
j_gene: TRBJ1-1
d_gene: .
v_gene: TRBV27
CDR3nt: TGTGCCAGCAGGTCCGTGGTGATGAACACTGAAGCTTTCTTT
CDR3aa: CASRSVVMNTEAFF

abundance: .
j_gene: TRBJ1-3
d_gene: .
v_gene: TRBV10-3
CDR3nt: TGTGCCATCAGTGAGTCGCGGGGAAACACCATATATTTT
CDR3aa: CAISESRGNTIYF

abundance: .
j_gene: TRBJ1-1
d_gene: TRBD1
v_gene: TRBV9
CDR3nt: TGTGCCAGCAGCAGGGGGCAGTCTCTGAACACTGAAGCTTTCTTT
CDR3aa: CASSRGQSLNTEAFF

abundance: .
j_gene: TRBJ1-2
d_gene: .
v_gene: TRBV27
CDR3nt: TGTGCCAGCAGTTTATGGGGATCGGGCTATGGCTACACCTTC
CDR3aa: CASSLWGSGYGYTF

abundance: .
j_gene: TRBJ1-2
d_gene: .
v_gene: TRBV6-1
CDR3nt: TGTGCCAGCAGTTCGCCGGATGGCTACACCTTC
CDR3aa: CASSSPDGYTF

abundance: .
j_gene: TRBJ1-6
d_gene: .
v_gene: TRBV5-6
CDR3nt: TGTGCCAGCAGCTTGTGGAACGAAGGATCCTATAATTCACCCCTCCACTTT
CDR3aa: CASSLWNEGSYNSPLHF

abundance: .
j_gene: TRBJ1-2
d_gene: TRBD1
v_gene: TRBV18
CDR3nt: TGTGCCAGCTCACCCTTACCCAACCAAGGACAGGGCGACTATGGCTACACCTTC
CDR3aa: CASSPLPNQGQGDYGYTF

abundance: .
j_gene: TRBJ1-2
d_gene: TRBD1
v_gene: TRBV5-1
CDR3nt: TGCGCCAGCAGACAATCCGGGACAGAGTATGGCTACACCTTC
CDR3aa: CASRQSGTEYGYTF

abundance: few
j_gene: TRBJ1-1
d_gene: .
v_gene: TRBV19
CDR3nt: TGTGCCAGTAAACCAGGAATGAACACTGAAGCTTTCTTT
CDR3aa: CASKPGMNTEAFF

abundance: .
j_gene: TRBJ1-1
d_gene: .
v_gene: TRBV6-6
CDR3nt: TGTGCCAGCAGTCCTTGGGAGAACACTGAAGCTTTCTTT
CDR3aa: CASSPWENTEAFF